This passage covers 13 T cell receptor beta chains from one sample sequenced in a study of blood T cells in healthy people across ages. Then a second PCR, running about 6 to 11 cycles, was carried out with a sample-barcoded 5' primer and a J-beta primer mix. From the 5' RACE reads, TCRdb called clonotypes with MiXCR, one entry per CDR3 protein. The sample records approximately 850,000 distinct CDR3 sequences, roughly 60% being singletons. The specimen sequenced was blood. The receptors come from a man in his thirties or forties in good health.

This clonotype came up a few times. The chain recombines TRBV7-2 with TRBJ2-4, with no clear D. Trimming pared 5 bases from V and 0 bases from J, leaving 11 bases between. CDR3 length equals 15 residues. Germline values: CDR1 SGHTA, CDR2 FQGNSA. CDR3 DNA: TGTGCCAGCAGCACACCCACTCTAGCCAAAAACATTCAGTACTTC. Its protein product is CASSTPTLAKNIQYF.

This clonotype was detected a few times. This may come from a read error, since a much larger clone is one base off. The chain couples TRBV20-1 to TRBJ2-5; no reliable D call. The V and J ends lost 3 bases and 4 bases respectively, with 3 bases between them. CDR1 and CDR2 (germline): DFQATT, SNEGSKA (reference sequence). The CDR3 has 10 amino acids. The CDR3 nucleotides are TGCAGTGCTAGCGCAGAGACCCAGTACTTC. Amino acids: CSASAETQYF.

The chain is built from TRBV7-2 and TRBJ2-7, with TRBD1 matching 9 bases. Germline V CDR1 and CDR2: SGHTA, FQGNSA. Unmatched junction bases numbered 4, after V lost 5 bases and J lost 2 bases. The CDR3 loop spans 14 amino acids. The CDR3 DNA is TGTGCCAGCAGCGCCCGACAGGGGGCCTACGAGCAGTACTTC. Residues: CASSARQGAYEQYF.

This clonotype was counted only a few times. This rearrangement joins TRBV29-1 to TRBJ1-2, with 12 bases matching TRBD1. CDR3 length: 13 residues. Germline-derived CDR1 and CDR2 are SQVTM and ANQGSEA. The J segment lost 6 bases and the V segment lost 3 bases, leaving 2 bases of the junction unmatched. CDR3 amino acids: CSVDGTGGDGYTF. The CDR3 region has the DNA TGCAGCGTTGATGGGACAGGGGGCGATGGCTACACCTTC.

This sequence joins TRBV20-1 and TRBJ1-2, with TRBD1 as a possible D gene (6 bases). Trimming left V 4 bases short and J 1 base short, with 13 bases between. The CDR3 covers 14 residues. Germline lookup yields CDR1 DFQATT and CDR2 SNEGSKA (reference sequence). The CDR3 nucleotides are TGCAGTGCTATATTAAAAGGGGGTAACTATGGCTACACCTTC. It encodes CSAILKGGNYGYTF.

The DNA of the CDR3 is TGCGCCAGCAGCCGCCCACGGGAGAGCGGGGGGCCCTACGAGCAGTACTTC. Amino acids: CASSRPRESGGPYEQYF. This rearrangement joins TRBV4-1 to TRBJ2-4, with TRBD2 matching 9 bases. The J call may be in error: the DNA end matches TRBJ2-7 better. The CDR3 loop spans 17 amino acids. Germline CDR1 and CDR2: MGHRA and YSYEKL.

V and J are TRBV28 and TRBJ2-4; TRBD2 might be the D (6 bases). Germline V gives CDR1 MDHEN, CDR2 SYDVKM. The CDR3 covers 17 residues. Trimming shortened V by 9 bases and J by 0 bases, and 21 bases separated the two germline ends. CDR3 loop: CASRSSALPRAKNIQYF. As DNA, the CDR3 is TGTGCCAGTAGGTCTAGCGCCCTACCACGAGCCAAAAACATTCAGTACTTC.

The CDR3 region has the DNA TGCAGCGTTGTTGGGACAGACCAAGAGACCCAGTACTTC. It yields the protein CSVVGTDQETQYF. The V and J genes are TRBV29-1 and TRBJ2-5; 7 bases match TRBD1. This CDR3 contains 13 residues. In germline, CDR1 is SQVTM, CDR2 ANQGSEA. With 4 bases clipped from V and 0 bases from J, the junction kept 2 bases outside the gene matches.

For the CDR3, the DNA is TGTGCCAGCAGCGTAGATTTCAGGGGCTTGGGCACTGAAGCTTTCTTT. This sequence encodes CASSVDFRGLGTEAFF. V is TRBV9 and J is TRBJ1-1; D may be TRBD1 (6 bases). CDR1 is SGDLS and CDR2 is YYNGEE in the germline V gene. V was cut by 0 bases and J by 4 bases, with 16 bases left in between. The CDR3 contains 16 residues.

V is TRBV25-1 and J is TRBJ1-1, with a weak D call TRBD1 (6 bases). Germline lookup yields CDR1 MGHDK and CDR2 SYGVNS. The V end lost 4 bases, the J end lost 0 bases, and 18 bases lay between the germline ends. The CDR3 contains 17 residues. DNA of the CDR3: TGTGCCAGCAGTGCGCTAGGAGGGGGGTCCGTGAACACTGAAGCTTTCTTT. It specifies CASSALGGGSVNTEAFF.

The rearrangement joins TRBV7-9 to TRBJ1-5; no definite D call. This CDR3 spans 14 amino acids. Germline assignment: CDR1 SEHNR and CDR2 FQNEAQ (reference sequence). The ends were cut back, 5 bases at V and 5 bases at J, with 13 bases in the middle. CDR3 coding DNA: TGTGCCAGCAGCACCGAGGGAAATCATCAGCCCCAGCATTTT. It is translated as CASSTEGNHQPQHF.

This sequence joins TRBV20-1 and TRBJ2-1; 8 nucleotides match TRBD2. Germline V CDR1 and CDR2: DFQATT, SNEGSKA (reference sequence). The length of the CDR3 is 16 residues. V shed 2 bases and J 4 bases; nucleotides not matched to a gene: 10. The CDR3 protein is CSARNSKLAVYNEQFF. The CDR3, as DNA: TGCAGTGCTAGAAACTCAAAACTAGCGGTGTACAATGAGCAGTTCTTC.

The chain links TRBV25-1 to TRBJ1-2; D is undetermined. V lost 4 bases, J lost 8 bases, and 11 bases lay in between. The CDR3 runs 12 residues. Germline V gene lookup returns CDR1 MGHDK and CDR2 SYGVNS. The CDR3 loop is CASSAAAPGYTF. The CDR3 nucleotides are TGTGCCAGCAGTGCGGCTGCCCCCGGCTACACCTTC.